There are a few counts of the clone carrying this T cell receptor (beta chain). Treatment given: PENTA 11 planned treatment interruption arm or continuous ART arm. Cryopreserved PBMC samples required at least 5 million viable cells. The data originate from a study of HIV-infected children after antiretroviral therapy interruption. Trimming took 0 bases from V and 0 from J, leaving 10 bases between them. The CDR3 is 16 residues long. Germline values: CDR1 SGHKS, CDR2 YYEKEE (reference sequence). The TCR library was built from RNA with a 3' RACE protocol and unique molecular identifiers. Each CDR3 protein gets one entry after TCRdb re-called the 3' RACE reads with MiXCR. Among about 15,000 distinct CDR3 sequences listed, approximately 3% were seen once.

The chain employs TRBV5-5 and TRBJ2-1; D gene unclear. This receptor was taken from a child aged 2-17 years with HIV. The specimen was CD45RA+ CD4+ T cells from PBMCs, collected from a donor given antiretroviral therapy, either interrupted or continuous. Subset noted: naive CD4+ CD45RA+ CD45RO- T cells. CDR3 protein: CASSLVARLSYNEQFF. The CDR3 DNA sequence: TGTGCCAGCAGCTTGGTGGCTAGACTCTCCTACAATGAGCAGTTCTTC.